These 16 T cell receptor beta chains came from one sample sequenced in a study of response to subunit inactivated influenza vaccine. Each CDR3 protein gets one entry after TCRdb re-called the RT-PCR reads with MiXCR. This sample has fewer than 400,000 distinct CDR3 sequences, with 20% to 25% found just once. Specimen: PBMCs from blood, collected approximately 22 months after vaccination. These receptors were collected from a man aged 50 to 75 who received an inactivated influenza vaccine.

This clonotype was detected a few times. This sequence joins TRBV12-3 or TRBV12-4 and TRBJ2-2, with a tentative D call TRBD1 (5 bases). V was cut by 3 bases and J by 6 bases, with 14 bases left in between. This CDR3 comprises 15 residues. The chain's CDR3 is CASSLGRSLSGELFF. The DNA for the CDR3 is TGTGCCAGCAGTTTGGGGCGTAGTCTATCCGGGGAGCTGTTTTTT.

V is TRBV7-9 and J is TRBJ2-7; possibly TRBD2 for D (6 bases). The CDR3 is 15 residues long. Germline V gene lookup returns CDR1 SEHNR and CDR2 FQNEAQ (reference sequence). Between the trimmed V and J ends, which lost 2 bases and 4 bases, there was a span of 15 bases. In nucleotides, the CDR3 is TGTGCCAGCAGCTTAAAGGCGGGGTTGGGGTACGAGCAGTACTTC. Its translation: CASSLKAGLGYEQYF.

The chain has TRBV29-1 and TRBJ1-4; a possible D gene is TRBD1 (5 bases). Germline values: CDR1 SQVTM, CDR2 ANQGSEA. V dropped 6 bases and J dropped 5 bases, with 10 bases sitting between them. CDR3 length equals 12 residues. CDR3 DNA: TGCAGCGTCAAAGAGGGGAATGAAAAACTGTTTTTT. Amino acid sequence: CSVKEGNEKLFF.

In nucleotides, the CDR3 is TGTGCCAGCAGTGGAGGGGCCCAATGGCCCTACAATGAGCAGTTCTTC. Its protein product is CASSGGAQWPYNEQFF. The chain employs TRBV25-1 and TRBJ2-1, with D perhaps TRBD1 or TRBD2 (5 bases each). Germline values: CDR1 MGHDK, CDR2 SYGVNS. Trimming cost V 4 bases and J 2 bases, with 15 bases left between them. CDR3 size: 16 residues.

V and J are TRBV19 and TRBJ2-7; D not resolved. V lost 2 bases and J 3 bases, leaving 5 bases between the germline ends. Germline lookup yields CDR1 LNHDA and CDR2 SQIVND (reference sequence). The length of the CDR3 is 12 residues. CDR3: CASSILGYEQYF. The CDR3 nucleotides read TGTGCCAGTAGTATATTGGGCTACGAGCAGTACTTC.

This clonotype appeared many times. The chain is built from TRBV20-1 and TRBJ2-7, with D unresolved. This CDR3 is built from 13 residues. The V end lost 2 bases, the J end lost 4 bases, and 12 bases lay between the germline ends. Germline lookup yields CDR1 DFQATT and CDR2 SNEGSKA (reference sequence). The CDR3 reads CSARSPGGYEQYF. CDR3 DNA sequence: TGCAGTGCTAGAAGTCCCGGTGGGTACGAGCAGTACTTC.

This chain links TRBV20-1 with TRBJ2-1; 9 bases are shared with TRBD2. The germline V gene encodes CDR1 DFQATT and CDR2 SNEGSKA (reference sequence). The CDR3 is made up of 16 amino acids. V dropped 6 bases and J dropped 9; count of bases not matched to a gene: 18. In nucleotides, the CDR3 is TGCAGTGCCACTAATTATCTGGTCGGCGGGAGGGTTGAGCAGTTCTTC. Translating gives CSATNYLVGGRVEQFF.

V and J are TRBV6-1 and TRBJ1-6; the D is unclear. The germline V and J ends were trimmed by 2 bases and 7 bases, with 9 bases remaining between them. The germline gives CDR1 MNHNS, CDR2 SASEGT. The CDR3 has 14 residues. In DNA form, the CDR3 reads TGTGCCAGCAGTGAACGAGCAGGCAATTCACCCCTCCACTTT. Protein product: CASSERAGNSPLHF.

CDR3 in DNA: TGTGCCAGCAGCTTAGCGATGAGACTAGCGGGGGGGCAAGACCCCCAAGAGACCCAGTACTTC. This sequence encodes CASSLAMRLAGGQDPQETQYF. The rearrangement joins TRBV7-6 to TRBJ2-5; 14 bases line up with TRBD2. The V and J ends lost 0 bases and 1 base, in that order; junction bases with no gene match: 13. The length of the CDR3 is 21 residues. CDR1 and CDR2 from the germline V gene are SGHVS and FNYEAQ.

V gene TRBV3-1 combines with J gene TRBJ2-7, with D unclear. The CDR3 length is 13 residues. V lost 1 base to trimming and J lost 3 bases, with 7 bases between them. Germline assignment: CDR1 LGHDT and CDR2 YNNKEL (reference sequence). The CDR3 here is CASSQVSRYEQYF. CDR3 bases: TGTGCCAGCAGCCAAGTCTCCCGCTACGAGCAGTACTTC.

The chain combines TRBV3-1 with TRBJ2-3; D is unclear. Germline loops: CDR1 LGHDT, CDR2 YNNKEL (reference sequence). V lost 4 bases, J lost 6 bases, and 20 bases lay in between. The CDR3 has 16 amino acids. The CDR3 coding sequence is TGTGCCAGCAGCCCCGACCCTACCATCGGAAGGGATACGCAGTATTTT. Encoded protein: CASSPDPTIGRDTQYF.

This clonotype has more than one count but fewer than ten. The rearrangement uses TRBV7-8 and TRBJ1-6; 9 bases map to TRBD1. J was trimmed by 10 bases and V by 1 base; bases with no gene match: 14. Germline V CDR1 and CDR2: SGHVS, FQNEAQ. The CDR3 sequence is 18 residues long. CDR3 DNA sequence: TGTGCCAGCAGCTTAGTTACCGGGACAGGGAGTATGAGATCACCCCTCCACTTT. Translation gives CASSLVTGTGSMRSPLHF.

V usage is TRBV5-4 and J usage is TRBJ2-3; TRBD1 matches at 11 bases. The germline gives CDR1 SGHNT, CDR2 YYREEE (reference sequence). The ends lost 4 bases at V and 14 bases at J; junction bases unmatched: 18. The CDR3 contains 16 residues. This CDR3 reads CASSTGTGGSLVDRYF. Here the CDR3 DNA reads TGTGCCAGCAGCACTGGGACAGGGGGAAGTTTGGTCGATCGGTATTTT.

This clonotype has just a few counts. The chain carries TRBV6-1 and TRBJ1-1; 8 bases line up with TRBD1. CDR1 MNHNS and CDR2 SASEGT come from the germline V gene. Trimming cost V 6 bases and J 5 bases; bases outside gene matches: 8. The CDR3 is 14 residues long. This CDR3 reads CASRPTGALTEAFF. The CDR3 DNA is TGTGCCAGCAGGCCGACAGGGGCGCTTACTGAAGCTTTCTTT.

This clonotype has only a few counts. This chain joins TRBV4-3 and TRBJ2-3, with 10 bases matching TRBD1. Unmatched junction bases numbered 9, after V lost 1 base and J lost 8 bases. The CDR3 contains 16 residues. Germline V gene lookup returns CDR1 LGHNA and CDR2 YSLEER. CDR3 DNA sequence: TGCGCCAGCAGCCAAGTCCTTGGGACAGGGGATCGTACGCAGTATTTT. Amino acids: CASSQVLGTGDRTQYF.

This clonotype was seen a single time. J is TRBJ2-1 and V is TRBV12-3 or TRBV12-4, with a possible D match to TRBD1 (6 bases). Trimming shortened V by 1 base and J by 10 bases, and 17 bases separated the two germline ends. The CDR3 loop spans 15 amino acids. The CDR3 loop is CASSLGGPAWEEQFF. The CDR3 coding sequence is TGTGCCAGCAGTTTAGGGGGGCCCGCCTGGGAGGAGCAGTTCTTC.